The subject of this entry is one T cell receptor (beta chain). Its antigen is unknown. Within one base of it there is no much larger clone, and no base qualities were kept. The entry originates in a study of T cell responses to AZD1222 COVID-19 vaccine (dated by TCRdb to 2020 to 2023). The study in broad terms: AZD1222 recipients whose second dose came at about 4 weeks and those whose second dose came at about 12 weeks were combined into one group, since spike-specific TCR depth and breadth did not differ between the two schedules. TCR sequencing was performed for 230 to 250 trial participants, of whom roughly 200 were given two doses of AZD1222 and approximately 26 were given two doses of MenACWY control vaccine. Trial participants were enrolled by age into 18-55, 56-69 and 70-plus year subgroups, with roughly 150, 30 and 60 TCR-sequenced participants respectively.

Including cysteine and phenylalanine, the CDR3 has 14 amino acids. The CDR3 DNA has 42 bases and is translated from base 1. CDR1 SGHTA and CDR2 FQGNSA were looked up in the germline V gene. Unmatched junction bases come to 8, with V trimmed by 5 bases and J by 5 bases. Paper-wide results and their limitations: Vaccine-associated CD4 TCRs spanned the whole spike protein, with dominant responses in regions 160-218 and 743-854. Nearly half of unique spike-specific TCRs reportedly recognized epitopes outside regions mutated in the B.1.351 and B.1.1.7 variants. A significant rise in spike-specific TCR breadth and depth was observed after two AZD1222 doses relative to day 0 and relative to MenACWY recipients. Participants were mostly white British, with more females than males. The authors suggested clonal diversity may have been underestimated. Because no samples from the day 14 peak response were available, repertoires could be characterized only after the peak T cell response. Conclusions about previously exposed vaccinees are limited, since just a handful of AZD1222 recipients were seropositive for SARS-CoV-2 at baseline. In the small 56-69-year group, the increase in depth fell short of significance, most likely because of low power.

The CDR3 regions of human TCRbeta chains were analyzed by immunosequencing. In the paper's pipeline: TCRs in the repertoires were compared against a reference library of SARS-CoV-2-specific TCRs that had been generated with the MIRA antigen-specificity platform. Breadth was defined as the fraction of unique TCRs that were SARS-CoV-2-associated. Depth was defined as the fraction of total T cells that were SARS-CoV-2-associated. Using the MIRA data, every spike-specific TCR was mapped to the spike region that the TCR reacted to and assigned to either a CD4 or a CD8 class. Log10-transformed breadth and depth values were compared by one-way ANOVA with Sidak's multiple comparisons tests. TCRdb's version of the immuneACCESS table is confined to in-frame rearrangements and falls short of the full clone set. An unresolved V gene accounts for under half of the shortfall where checked; the remainder is of unknown origin. The DNA gave D and trimming, while V, J and clone size come from that table. Within this sample are 150,000 to 200,000 clones, with roughly 93% of them counted one time only. The top ten clonotypes cover around 0.9% of the sample.

The label giving this sample's time point can be read as: baseline before first vaccination. The vaccinee samples were drawn from two UK trials, COV001 and COV002, one of which was a single-blind randomized controlled phase 2/3 trial testing AZD1222 (ChAdOx1 nCoV-19) in healthy adults. For TCRbeta chain sequencing, PBMC samples were collected from trial participants at day 0 and at day 28 after the second dose. The sequence was obtained from an adult in good health. Recombination connected TRBV7-2 to TRBJ1-1, with 7 bases aligning to TRBD1. The sample was peripheral blood, taken on day 0 of AZD1222 vaccination. The nucleotide sequence reads as follows: TGTGCCAGCAGCCCGTTCACAGGGGCTACTGAAGCTTTCTTT. Its coded protein is CASSPFTGATEAFF.